This T cell receptor (beta chain) emerged from a study of CD8+ T cells in alopecia areata. General study points: Greater clonality was observed in lesional scalp samples, especially alopecia totalis/universalis, versus normal scalp. Compared with mice, patients displayed less clear TCR sharing, possibly for HLA-related reasons.

About this clone: Its target is unknown.

Germline-derived CDR1 and CDR2 are MGHRA and YSYEKL. After removal of 0 bases from V and 9 bases from J, the junction contained 13 bases not matched to a gene. This CDR3 spans 18 amino acids. Isolated RNA was reverse transcribed into cDNA used as the sequencing template. Generated by immunoSEQ multiplex PCR, the TCRdb table keeps only in-frame clones and is missing some. The table shows around 160,000 clones, with roughly 48% occurring only once. The chain carries TRBV4-1 and TRBJ2-4, with TRBD1 matching over 11 bases. Sequenced: CD4+ T cells sorted from blood. This receptor was identified in a human donor with alopecia areata. The CDR3 protein is CASSQDRIGTGGSVIQYF. CDR3 DNA: TGCGCCAGCAGCCAAGACAGGATCGGGACAGGGGGTAGCGTCATTCAGTACTTC.